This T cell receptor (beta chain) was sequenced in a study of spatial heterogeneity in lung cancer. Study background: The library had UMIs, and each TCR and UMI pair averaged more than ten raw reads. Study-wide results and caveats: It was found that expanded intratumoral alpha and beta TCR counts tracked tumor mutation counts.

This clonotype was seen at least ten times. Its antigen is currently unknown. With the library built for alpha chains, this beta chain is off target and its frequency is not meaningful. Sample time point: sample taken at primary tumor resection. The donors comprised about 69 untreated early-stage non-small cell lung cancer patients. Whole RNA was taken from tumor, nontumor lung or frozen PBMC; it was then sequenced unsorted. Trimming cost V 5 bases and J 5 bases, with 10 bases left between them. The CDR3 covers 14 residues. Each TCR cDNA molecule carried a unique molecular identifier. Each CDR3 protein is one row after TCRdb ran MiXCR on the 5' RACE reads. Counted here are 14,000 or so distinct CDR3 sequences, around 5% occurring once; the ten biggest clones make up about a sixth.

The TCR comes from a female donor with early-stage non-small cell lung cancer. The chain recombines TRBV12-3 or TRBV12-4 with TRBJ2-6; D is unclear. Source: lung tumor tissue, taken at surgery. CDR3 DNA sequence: TGTGCCAGCAGTGTTAATAGTAGGGCCAACGTCCTGACTTTC. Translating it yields CASSVNSRANVLTF.